Presented here are 32 T cell receptor beta chains from one specimen sequenced in a study of cytomegalovirus exposure and HLA in healthy donors. Use of 60 Vbeta and 13 Jbeta primers characterized the PCR. The assay was immunoSEQ multiplex PCR, and TCRdb's table has in-frame clones only and misses some. The sample has approximately 90,000 clones; approximately 77% are singletons. The specimen sequenced was PBMCs. These TCRs come from a woman in her 40s in good health and CMV-seronegative.

The chain uses TRBV6-5 and TRBJ1-1, with D maybe TRBD1 (5 bases). The length of the CDR3 is 13 residues. CDR1 and CDR2 from the germline V gene are MNHEY and SVGAGI. Trimming pared 2 bases from V and 8 bases from J, leaving 12 bases between. CDR3 protein: CASSYGRAREAFF. DNA of the CDR3: TGTGCCAGCAGTTACGGCAGGGCCCGAGAAGCTTTCTTT.

J is TRBJ2-7 and V is TRBV10-3; 9 bases map to TRBD2. The J segment lost 0 bases and the V segment lost 2 bases, leaving 5 bases of the junction unmatched. The CDR3 is made up of 16 amino acids. CDR1 is ENHRY and CDR2 is SYGVKD in the germline V gene. CDR3: CAISEQSGGYSYEQYF. CDR3 bases: TGTGCCATCAGTGAGCAAAGCGGGGGGTACTCCTACGAGCAGTACTTC.

J is TRBJ1-2 and V is TRBV11-2; TRBD1 might be the D (6 bases). V lost 5 bases and J 5 bases, leaving 15 bases between the germline ends. This CDR3 region has 14 residues. CDR1 SGHAT and CDR2 FQNNGV come from the germline V gene. DNA for the CDR3: TGTGCCAGCAGCCCTATGGGGGCGGTATATGGCTACACCTTC. Protein: CASSPMGAVYGYTF.

The gene calls are TRBV2 and TRBJ1-2; 7 bases agree with TRBD1. The junction had 9 bases not matched to a gene; V was cut back by 9 bases and J by 5 bases. Germline V gene sequence: CDR1 SNHLY, CDR2 FYNNEI. This CDR3 spans 13 amino acids. Here the CDR3 DNA reads TGTGCCAGGGCCTCCGGGACAGCGTATGGCTACACCTTC. Translation gives CARASGTAYGYTF.

The V gene is TRBV5-1, the J gene TRBJ1-1; TRBD1 aligns across 7 bases. Germline loops: CDR1 SGHRS, CDR2 YFSETQ. CDR3 length equals 15 residues. V lost 4 bases to trimming and J lost 1 base; unmatched junction nucleotides: 7. CDR3 nucleotides: TGCGCCAGCAGCGCGAGACAGGGCTCGAACACTGAAGCTTTCTTT. It yields the protein CASSARQGSNTEAFF.

This clone occurred a few times. The rearrangement links TRBV2 to TRBJ1-4; D gene ambiguous. The CDR3 is 14 residues long. Germline V gene lookup returns CDR1 SNHLY and CDR2 FYNNEI. The V gene lost 6 bases and the J gene lost 0 bases, with 8 bases spanning the gap. CDR3 in amino acids: CASRLIATNEKLFF. The DNA of the CDR3 is TGTGCCAGCAGACTCATTGCAACTAATGAAAAACTGTTTTTT. Full variable domain (rest looked up from reference TRBV2 and TRBJ1-4): EPEVTQTPSHQVTQMGQEVILRCVPISNHLYFYWYRQILGQKVEFLVSFYNNEISEKSEIFDDQFSVERPDGSNFTLKIRSTKLEDSAMYFCASRLIATNEKLFFGSGTQLSVL.

This chain connects TRBV15 to TRBJ2-6; the D gene is possibly TRBD2 (5 bases). Germline CDR1 LNHNV, CDR2 YYDKDF (reference sequence). Between the trimmed V and J ends, which lost 2 bases and 0 bases, there was a span of 11 bases. The CDR3 is 17 residues long. CDR3 sequence (DNA): TGTGCCACCAGCAGATCCAATCGGGGCTCTGGGGCCAACGTCCTGACTTTC. It codes for CATSRSNRGSGANVLTF.

This rearrangement joins TRBV5-8 to TRBJ1-5, with TRBD1 as a possible D gene (6 bases). CDR1 is SGHTS, CDR2 YDEGEE, per germline. This CDR3 contains 14 residues. V lost 2 bases and J lost 7, with 13 bases in between. The chain's CDR3 is CASSLGGRGQPQHF. CDR3 bases: TGTGCCAGCAGCTTAGGGGGTAGAGGACAGCCCCAGCATTTT.

This clone was seen a single time. CDR3 protein: CASSYGPGTASEAFF. The CDR3 DNA is TGTGCCAGCAGTTACGGCCCCGGGACAGCCTCAGAAGCTTTCTTT. The chain carries TRBV6-6 and TRBJ1-1, with TRBD1 matching 7 bases. Germline CDR1 is MNHNY and CDR2 is SVGAGI (reference sequence). The CDR3 is 15 residues long. V lost 2 bases and J lost 8; bases outside the gene matches: 11.

This clone was detected only once. The chain is built from TRBV6-8 and TRBJ1-3; D unclear. The V gene lost 6 bases and the J gene lost 4 bases, with 19 bases spanning the gap. CDR1 is MNHGY and CDR2 is SAAAGT in the germline V gene. This CDR3 region has 16 residues. The CDR3 here is CASRPPPRVAGNTIYF. In DNA form, the CDR3 reads TGTGCCAGCAGACCCCCTCCGCGGGTGGCGGGAAACACCATATATTTT.

As DNA, the CDR3 is TGTGCCAGCTCACCACCCGGGACAGGGGGGCCCTATGGCTACACCTTC. Translating gives CASSPPGTGGPYGYTF. This chain joins TRBV18 and TRBJ1-2, with 11 positions matching TRBD1. Germline loops: CDR1 KGHSH, CDR2 LQKENI. J was trimmed by 4 bases and V by 0 bases; bases with no gene match: 4. The CDR3 loop spans 16 amino acids.

The chain couples TRBV6-5 to TRBJ2-7, with D tentatively TRBD2 (6 bases). Germline CDR1 MNHEY, CDR2 SVGAGI. The CDR3 is made up of 14 amino acids. Trimming took off 4 bases at V and 2 bases at J, with 12 bases between the two ends. In nucleotides, the CDR3 is TGTGCCAGCAGTTCGGGACTGTCGGCCTACGAGCAGTACTTC. Amino acids: CASSSGLSAYEQYF.

The chain employs TRBV9 and TRBJ2-3; possibly TRBD1 for D (6 bases). Germline V gene data show CDR1 as SGDLS and CDR2 as YYNGEE. This CDR3 comprises 15 residues. V lost 0 bases and J lost 5, with 13 bases in between. The CDR3 loop reads CASSVDGQTEDTQYF. CDR3 coding DNA: TGTGCCAGCAGCGTAGACGGACAGACGGAAGATACGCAGTATTTT.

This clone was seen a handful of times. The gene calls are TRBV6-1 and TRBJ2-5, with 8 positions matching TRBD2. The DNA end favors TRBJ2-7, so the J call may be wrong. The CDR3 totals 15 residues. Germline CDR1 is MNHNS and CDR2 is SASEGT. CDR3 in amino acids: CASSEQPSGRYEQYF. CDR3 DNA: TGTGCCAGCAGTGAGCAGCCTAGCGGGCGCTACGAGCAGTACTTC.

The count of this clone is one. In DNA, the CDR3 is TGTGCCAGCAGCTTGGGGGGAATGACTAGCGGGAACTACGAGCAGTACTTC. This encodes CASSLGGMTSGNYEQYF. This rearrangement joins TRBV5-8 to TRBJ2-7; 11 bases align to TRBD2. V trimming: 0 bases; J trimming: 3 bases; junction bases outside the gene matches: 8. The CDR3 has 17 residues. Germline loops: CDR1 SGHTS, CDR2 YDEGEE. Filled out from reference TRBV5-8 and TRBJ2-7, the complete variable domain reads EAGVTQSPTHLIKTRGQQATLRCSPISGHTSVYWYQQALGLGLQFLLWYDEGEERNRGNFPPRFSGRQFPNYSSELNVNALELEDSALYLCASSLGGMTSGNYEQYFGPGTRLTVT.

The DNA for the CDR3 is TGTGCCAGCGCCCCAGTAGGGGGGGCGAACACCGGGGAGCTGTTTTTT. As protein: CASAPVGGANTGELFF. The rearrangement uses TRBV5-4 and TRBJ2-2; D is perhaps TRBD2 (7 bases). Germline values: CDR1 SGHNT, CDR2 YYREEE (reference sequence). The germline V and J ends were trimmed by 7 bases and 0 bases, with 16 bases remaining between them. This CDR3 has 16 amino acids.

There are a few counts of this clone. The rearrangement uses TRBV28 and TRBJ1-1; D is unresolved. Germline-derived CDR1 and CDR2 are MDHEN and SYDVKM. CDR3 length: 16 residues. The V end was cut by 4 bases, the J end by 2 bases, with 17 bases between. The CDR3 reads CASSYDGVPLNTEAFF. The CDR3 nucleotides read TGTGCCAGCAGTTACGACGGGGTTCCGCTTAACACTGAAGCTTTCTTT.

This chain connects TRBV7-6 to TRBJ2-1, with D hard to call. Per germline, CDR1 SGHVS and CDR2 FNYEAQ. Trimming left V 5 bases short and J 8 bases short, with 10 bases between. This CDR3 is built from 12 residues. In DNA, the CDR3 is TGTGCCAGCAGCCACTCTAATGATGAGCAGTTCTTC. It is translated as CASSHSNDEQFF.

The genes are TRBV6-5 and TRBJ1-4; D is possibly TRBD1 (6 bases). Trimming shortened V by 2 bases and J by 4 bases, and 14 bases separated the two germline ends. The CDR3 is made up of 16 amino acids. Germline CDR1 and CDR2: MNHEY and SVGAGI. The CDR3, as DNA: TGTGCCAGCAGTTACACCAGGGGTGGGGGTAATGAAAAACTGTTTTTT. It is translated as CASSYTRGGGNEKLFF.

The J gene is TRBJ1-2, the V gene TRBV7-9; 8 bases align to TRBD1. The CDR3 consists of 15 residues. J gave up 4 bases and V 2 bases, and 6 bases lay outside the gene matches. The V gene's germline CDR1 is SEHNR and CDR2 FQNEAQ (reference sequence). The CDR3 DNA follows: TGTGCCAGCAGCTTACCCCGACAGGGGCCCTATGGCTACACCTTC. It yields the protein CASSLPRQGPYGYTF.

The chain joins TRBV4-1 to TRBJ2-7; 7 bases agree with TRBD1. CDR1 and CDR2 from the germline V gene are MGHRA and YSYEKL. The CDR3 sequence is 15 residues long. J lost 2 bases, V lost 5 bases, and 9 bases had no gene match. The CDR3 loop is CASSSPWTGTYEQYF. CDR3 nucleotides: TGCGCCAGCAGCTCACCCTGGACAGGTACCTACGAGCAGTACTTC.

This clone has just one count. The J gene is TRBJ2-7, the V gene TRBV5-1, with a tentative D call TRBD1 (6 bases). The CDR3 totals 15 residues. Trimming took off 0 bases at V and 0 bases at J, with 10 bases between the two ends. In germline, CDR1 is SGHRS, CDR2 YFSETQ. The CDR3 protein is CASSLGQVSSYEQYF. CDR3 DNA: TGCGCCAGCAGCTTGGGACAGGTCAGCTCCTACGAGCAGTACTTC.

J is TRBJ2-1 and V is TRBV4-2, with D possibly TRBD1 on 5 matching bases. Trimming stripped 4 bases from V and 6 bases from J, with 10 bases between. The CDR3 is 13 residues long. Germline V gene data show CDR1 as LGHNA and CDR2 as YNFKEQ. CDR3 sequence reads: CASSLRRGNEQFF. The CDR3 DNA sequence: TGTGCCAGCAGCCTCCGAAGGGGCAATGAGCAGTTCTTC.

A few counts support this clone. This chain joins TRBV19 and TRBJ1-1; 7 nucleotides line up with TRBD1. J was trimmed by 3 bases and V by 5 bases; bases with no gene match: 12. Per the germline V gene, CDR1 is LNHDA and CDR2 is SQIVND (reference sequence). CDR3 size: 16 residues. The CDR3 bases are TGTGCCAGTAGTCCCCGGACCAGGACAGGTCACACTGAAGCTTTCTTT. The encoded protein is CASSPRTRTGHTEAFF.

This clone showed up just a few times. The rearrangement joins TRBV6-5 to TRBJ1-1; D uncertain. Germline CDR1 and CDR2: MNHEY and SVGAGI. The CDR3 runs to 11 residues. The germline V and J ends were trimmed by 4 bases and 2 bases, with 2 bases remaining between them. DNA of the CDR3: TGTGCCAGCAGTTCAAACACTGAAGCTTTCTTT. Its protein product is CASSSNTEAFF.

The chain links TRBV29-1 to TRBJ2-1; TRBD1 matches 7 bases. The CDR3 has 19 residues. Trimming at V came to 1 base and at J to 4 bases, leaving 19 bases not matched to a gene. Germline lookup yields CDR1 SQVTM and CDR2 ANQGSEA. CDR3 amino acids: CSVEVLGETLTGIYNEQFF. CDR3 DNA sequence: TGCAGCGTTGAAGTCCTCGGTGAAACGTTGACAGGGATTTACAATGAGCAGTTCTTC.

The chain employs TRBV5-1 and TRBJ2-1; 11 positions agree with TRBD2. With V trimmed by 4 bases and J by 9 bases, 9 bases remained unmatched. Germline V CDR1 and CDR2: SGHRS, YFSETQ. This CDR3 has 15 residues. As DNA, the CDR3 is TGCGCCAGCAGCCCGGATAGCGGGGGGGTTCGTGAGCAGTTCTTC. It yields the protein CASSPDSGGVREQFF.

V gene TRBV2 combines with J gene TRBJ2-1; 10 positions match TRBD1. The trim removed 1 base at V and 8 bases at J, leaving 5 bases unmatched. The CDR3 has 15 amino acids. CDR1 and CDR2 (germline): SNHLY, FYNNEI. The DNA of the CDR3 is TGTGCCAGCAGTGAAGGACAGGGGGCGATCTATGAGCAGTTCTTC. This sequence encodes CASSEGQGAIYEQFF.

The chain carries TRBV18 and TRBJ1-5, with D unresolved. CDR1 and CDR2 (germline): KGHSH, LQKENI. V was trimmed by 0 bases and J by 2 bases, leaving 8 bases between them. The CDR3 loop spans 15 amino acids. CDR3 coding DNA: TGTGCCAGCTCACCACCCGGGATTGGCAATCAGCCCCAGCATTTT. This sequence encodes CASSPPGIGNQPQHF.

This chain links TRBV5-8 with TRBJ2-2; D remains ambiguous. The germline V and J ends were trimmed by 4 bases and 3 bases, with 10 bases remaining between them. The CDR3 extends over 14 amino acids. The V gene's germline CDR1 is SGHTS and CDR2 YDEGEE. The CDR3 DNA is TGTGCCAGCAGCCGCGCCGGGTACACCGGGGAGCTGTTTTTT. This encodes CASSRAGYTGELFF.

The chain employs TRBV2 and TRBJ1-5, with D possibly matching TRBD1 (5 bases). The CDR3 has 13 residues. Trimming stripped 6 bases from V and 4 bases from J, with 10 bases between. The germline V gene encodes CDR1 SNHLY and CDR2 FYNNEI. The CDR3 loop reads CASSGAGNQPQHF. The CDR3 bases are TGTGCCAGCAGCGGGGCGGGGAATCAGCCCCAGCATTTT.

The chain couples TRBV9 to TRBJ1-1; D not resolved. Trimming shortened V by 3 bases and J by 0 bases, and 15 bases separated the two germline ends. CDR1 and CDR2 from the germline V gene are SGDLS and YYNGEE. This CDR3 comprises 16 residues. CDR3 sequence reads: CASSEGGKGMNTEAFF. The CDR3 DNA sequence: TGTGCCAGCAGCGAAGGAGGAAAAGGGATGAACACTGAAGCTTTCTTT.